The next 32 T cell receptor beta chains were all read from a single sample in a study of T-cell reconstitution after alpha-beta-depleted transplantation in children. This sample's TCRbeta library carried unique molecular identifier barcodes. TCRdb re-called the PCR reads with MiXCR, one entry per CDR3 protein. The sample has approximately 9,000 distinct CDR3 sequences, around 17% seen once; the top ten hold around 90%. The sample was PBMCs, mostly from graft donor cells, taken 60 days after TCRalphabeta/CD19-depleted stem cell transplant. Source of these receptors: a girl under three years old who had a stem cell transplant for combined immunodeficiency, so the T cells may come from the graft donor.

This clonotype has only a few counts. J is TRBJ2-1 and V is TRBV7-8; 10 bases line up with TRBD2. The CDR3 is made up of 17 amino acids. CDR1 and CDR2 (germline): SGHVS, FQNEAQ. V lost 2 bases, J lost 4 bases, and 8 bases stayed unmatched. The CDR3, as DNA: TGTGCCAGCAGCTTATTACCGGGGACTAGCGCATACAATGAGCAGTTCTTC. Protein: CASSLLPGTSAYNEQFF.

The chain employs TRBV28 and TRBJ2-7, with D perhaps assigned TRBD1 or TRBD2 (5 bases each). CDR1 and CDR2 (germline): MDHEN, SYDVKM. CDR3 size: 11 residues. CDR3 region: CASSSQRGVQV. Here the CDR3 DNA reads TGTGCCAGCAGTTCTCAAAGAGGGGTACAGGTC.

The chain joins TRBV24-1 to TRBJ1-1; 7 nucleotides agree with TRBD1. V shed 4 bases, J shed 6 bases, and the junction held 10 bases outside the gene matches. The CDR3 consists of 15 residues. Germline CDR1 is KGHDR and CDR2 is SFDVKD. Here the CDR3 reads CATSEAGGQVAEAFF. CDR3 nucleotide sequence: TGTGCCACCAGTGAAGCAGGGGGGCAGGTGGCTGAAGCTTTCTTT.

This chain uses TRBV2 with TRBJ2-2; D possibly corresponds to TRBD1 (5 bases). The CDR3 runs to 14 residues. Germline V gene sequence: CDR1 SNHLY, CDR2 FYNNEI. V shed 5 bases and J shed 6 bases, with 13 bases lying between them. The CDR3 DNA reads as TGTGCCAGCAGTATTACAGGTTCGGCCGGGGAGCTGTTTTTT. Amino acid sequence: CASSITGSAGELFF.

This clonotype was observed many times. Here the CDR3 reads CASSLVEGEKLFF. CDR3 in DNA: TGTGCCAGCAGTTTAGTTGAGGGTGAAAAACTGTTTTTT. The V call is TRBV12-3 or TRBV12-4, the J call TRBJ1-4; D is ambiguous. CDR3 length: 13 amino acids. Deletions cut 1 base from V and 7 bases from J, with 7 bases between.

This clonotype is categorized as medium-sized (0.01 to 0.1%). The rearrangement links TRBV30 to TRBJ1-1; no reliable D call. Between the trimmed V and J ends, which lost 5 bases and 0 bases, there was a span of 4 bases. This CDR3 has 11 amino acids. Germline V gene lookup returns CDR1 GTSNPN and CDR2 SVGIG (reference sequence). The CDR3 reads CAWVMNTEAFF. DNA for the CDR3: TGTGCCTGGGTCATGAACACTGAAGCTTTCTTT.

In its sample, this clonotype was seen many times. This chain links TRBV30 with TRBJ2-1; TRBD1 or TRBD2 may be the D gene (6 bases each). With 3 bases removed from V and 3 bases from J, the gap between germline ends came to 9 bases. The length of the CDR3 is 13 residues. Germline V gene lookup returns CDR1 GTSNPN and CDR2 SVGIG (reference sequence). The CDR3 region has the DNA TGTGCCTGGAGCGGGGGCTACTACAATGAGCAGTTCTTC. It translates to CAWSGGYYNEQFF.

This CDR3 reads CASSPGQGVYEQYF. The CDR3 bases are TGTGCCAGCTCACCCGGACAGGGGGTATACGAGCAGTACTTC. This sequence joins TRBV18 and TRBJ2-7; 10 nucleotides align to TRBD1. From germline, CDR1 is KGHSH and CDR2 LQKENI. This CDR3 comprises 14 residues. V dropped 3 bases and J dropped 4; count of bases not matched to a gene: 3.

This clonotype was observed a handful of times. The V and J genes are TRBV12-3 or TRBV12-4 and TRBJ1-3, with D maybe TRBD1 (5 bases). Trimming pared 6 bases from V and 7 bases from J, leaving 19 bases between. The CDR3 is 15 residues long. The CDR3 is CASSPLAGTLNTIYF. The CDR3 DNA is TGTGCCAGCAGCCCTTTGGCCGGGACTCTGAACACCATATATTTT.

The DNA of the CDR3 is TGTGCCAGCAGTGAAGGGGAATACGGGGAGCTGTTTTTT. This sequence encodes CASSEGEYGELFF. The rearrangement joins TRBV2 to TRBJ2-2; D unresolved. V was trimmed by 1 base and J by 7 bases, leaving 7 bases between them. The CDR3 is 13 residues long. Germline V gives CDR1 SNHLY, CDR2 FYNNEI.

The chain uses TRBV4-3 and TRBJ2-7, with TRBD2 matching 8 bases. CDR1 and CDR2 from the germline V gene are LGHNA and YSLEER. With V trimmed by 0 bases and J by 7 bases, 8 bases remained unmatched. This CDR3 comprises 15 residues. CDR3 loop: CASSQDRTSRREQYF. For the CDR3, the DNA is TGCGCCAGCAGCCAAGACAGGACTAGCCGGAGGGAGCAGTACTTC.

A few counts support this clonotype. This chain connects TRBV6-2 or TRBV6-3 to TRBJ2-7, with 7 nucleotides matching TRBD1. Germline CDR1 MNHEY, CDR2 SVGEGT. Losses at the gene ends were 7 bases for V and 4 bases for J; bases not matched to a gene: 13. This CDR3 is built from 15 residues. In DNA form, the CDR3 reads TGTGCCAGCAATAGACCGACAGGGAAACCTTACGAGCAGTACTTC. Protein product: CASNRPTGKPYEQYF.

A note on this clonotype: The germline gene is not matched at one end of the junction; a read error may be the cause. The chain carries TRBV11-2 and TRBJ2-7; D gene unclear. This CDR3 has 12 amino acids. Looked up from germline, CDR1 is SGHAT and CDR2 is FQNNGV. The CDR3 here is CASSPSAYDQYF. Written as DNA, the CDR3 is TGTGCCAGCAGCCCGTCCGCCTACGACCAGTACTTC.

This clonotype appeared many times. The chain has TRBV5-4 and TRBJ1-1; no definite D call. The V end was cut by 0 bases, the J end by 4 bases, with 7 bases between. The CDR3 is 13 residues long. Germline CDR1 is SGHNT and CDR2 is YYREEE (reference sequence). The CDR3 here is CASSLVKATEAFF. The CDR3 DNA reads TGTGCCAGCAGCTTGGTGAAAGCCACTGAAGCTTTCTTT.

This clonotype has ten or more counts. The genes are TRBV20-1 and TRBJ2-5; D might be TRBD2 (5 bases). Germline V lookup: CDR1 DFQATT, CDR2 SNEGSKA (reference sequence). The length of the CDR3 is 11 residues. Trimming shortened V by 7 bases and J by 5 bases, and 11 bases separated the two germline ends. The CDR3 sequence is CSVNSGETQYF. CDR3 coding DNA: TGCAGTGTGAACTCGGGGGAGACCCAGTACTTC.

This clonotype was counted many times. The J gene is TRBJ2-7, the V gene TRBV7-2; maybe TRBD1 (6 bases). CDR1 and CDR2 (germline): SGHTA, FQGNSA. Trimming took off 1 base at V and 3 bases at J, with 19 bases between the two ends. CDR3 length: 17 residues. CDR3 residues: CASSLGGGPKGGYEQYF. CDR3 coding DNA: TGTGCCAGCAGCTTAGGAGGGGGACCCAAGGGTGGCTACGAGCAGTACTTC.

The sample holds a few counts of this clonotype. CDR3: CASSYESGDYEQYF. The CDR3 bases are TGTGCCAGCAGTTATGAGTCGGGGGACTACGAGCAGTACTTC. This rearrangement joins TRBV6-2 or TRBV6-3 to TRBJ2-7, with a possible D match to TRBD2 (6 bases). The CDR3 has 14 amino acids. The V end was cut by 3 bases, the J end by 3 bases, with 12 bases between. Germline CDR1 is MNHEY and CDR2 is SVGEGT.

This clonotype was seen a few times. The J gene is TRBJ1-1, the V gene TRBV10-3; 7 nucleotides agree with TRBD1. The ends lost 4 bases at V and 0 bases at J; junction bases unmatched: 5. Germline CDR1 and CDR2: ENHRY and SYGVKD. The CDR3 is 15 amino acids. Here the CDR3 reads CAISGQGGMNTEAFF. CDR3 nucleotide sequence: TGTGCCATCAGTGGACAGGGAGGCATGAACACTGAAGCTTTCTTT.

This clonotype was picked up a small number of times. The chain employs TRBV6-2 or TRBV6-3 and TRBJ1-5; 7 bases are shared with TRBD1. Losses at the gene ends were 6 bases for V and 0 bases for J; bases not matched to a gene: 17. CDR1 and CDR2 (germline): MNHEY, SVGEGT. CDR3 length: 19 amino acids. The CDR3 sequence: CASRLGDSGPLYSNQPQHF. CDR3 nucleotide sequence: TGTGCCAGCAGACTAGGGGACAGCGGCCCTCTATATAGCAATCAGCCCCAGCATTTT.

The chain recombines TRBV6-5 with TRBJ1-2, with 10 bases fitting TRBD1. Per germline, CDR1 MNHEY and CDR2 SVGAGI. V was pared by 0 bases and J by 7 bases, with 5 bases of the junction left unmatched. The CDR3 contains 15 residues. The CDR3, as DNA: TGTGCCAGCAGTTACTCCCCGACAGGGGGCCTTGGCTACACCTTC. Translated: CASSYSPTGGLGYTF.

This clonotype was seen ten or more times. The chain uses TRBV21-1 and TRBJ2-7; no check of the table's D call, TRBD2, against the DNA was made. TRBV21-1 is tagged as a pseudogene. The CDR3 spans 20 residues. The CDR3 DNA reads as TGTGCCAGCAGCAAAGGGTTGTGGGATACCGGGACTAGCGGGACCTACGAGCAGTACTTC. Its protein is CASSKGLWDTGTSGTYEQYF.

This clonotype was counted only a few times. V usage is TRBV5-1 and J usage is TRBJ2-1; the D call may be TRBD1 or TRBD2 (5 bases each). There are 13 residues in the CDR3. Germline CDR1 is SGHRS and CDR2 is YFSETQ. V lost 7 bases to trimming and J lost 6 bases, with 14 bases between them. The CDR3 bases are TGCGCCAGCTGGGACCAAGGCATCAATGAGCAGTTCTTC. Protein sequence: CASWDQGINEQFF.

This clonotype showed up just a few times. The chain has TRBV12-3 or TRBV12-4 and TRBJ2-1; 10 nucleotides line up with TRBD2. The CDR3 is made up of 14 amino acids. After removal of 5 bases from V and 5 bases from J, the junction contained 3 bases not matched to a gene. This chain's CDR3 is CASSISGGHNEQFF. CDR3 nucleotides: TGTGCCAGCAGTATTAGCGGGGGGCACAATGAGCAGTTCTTC.

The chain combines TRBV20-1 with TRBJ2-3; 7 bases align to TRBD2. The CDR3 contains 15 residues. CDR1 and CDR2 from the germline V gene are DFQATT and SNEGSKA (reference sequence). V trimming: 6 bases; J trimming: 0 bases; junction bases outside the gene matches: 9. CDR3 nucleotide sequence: TGCAGTGCCGTCGATGGTAGCGGGAGCACAGATACGCAGTATTTT. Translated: CSAVDGSGSTDTQYF.

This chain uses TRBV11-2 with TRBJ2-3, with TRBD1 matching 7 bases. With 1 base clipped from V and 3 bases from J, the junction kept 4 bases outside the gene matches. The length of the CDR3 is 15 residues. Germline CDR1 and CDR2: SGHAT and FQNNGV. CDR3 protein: CASSLGETGTDTQYF. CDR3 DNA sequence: TGTGCCAGCAGCTTAGGGGAGACAGGGACAGATACGCAGTATTTT. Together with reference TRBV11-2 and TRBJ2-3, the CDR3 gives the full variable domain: EAGVAQSPRYKIIEKRQSVAFWCNPISGHATLYWYQQILGQGPKLLIQFQNNGVVDDSQLPKDRFSAERLKGVDSTLKIQPAKLEDSAVYLCASSLGETGTDTQYFGPGTRLTVL.

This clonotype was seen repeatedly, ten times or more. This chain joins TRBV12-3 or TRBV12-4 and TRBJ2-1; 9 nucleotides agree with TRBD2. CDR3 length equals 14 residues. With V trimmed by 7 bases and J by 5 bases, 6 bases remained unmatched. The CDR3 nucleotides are TGTGCCAGCAATGGACTAGCGTTCGACAATGAGCAGTTCTTC. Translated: CASNGLAFDNEQFF.

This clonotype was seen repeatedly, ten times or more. The CDR3 nucleotides read TGCGCCAGCAGCCAAGCACCCGGGACAGGGACCACCTATGGCTACACCTTC. This translates into CASSQAPGTGTTYGYTF. The gene calls are TRBV4-1 and TRBJ1-2; 9 nucleotides match TRBD1. Germline CDR1 and CDR2: MGHRA and YSYEKL. The CDR3 runs 17 residues. With 1 base clipped from V and 4 bases from J, the junction kept 10 bases outside the gene matches.

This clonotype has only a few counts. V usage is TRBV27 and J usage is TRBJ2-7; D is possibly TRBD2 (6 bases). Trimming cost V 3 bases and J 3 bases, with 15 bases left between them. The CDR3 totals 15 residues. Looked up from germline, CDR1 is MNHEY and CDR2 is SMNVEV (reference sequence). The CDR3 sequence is CASSFGHRGVYEQYF. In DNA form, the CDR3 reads TGTGCCAGCAGTTTCGGTCATCGCGGGGTCTACGAGCAGTACTTC.

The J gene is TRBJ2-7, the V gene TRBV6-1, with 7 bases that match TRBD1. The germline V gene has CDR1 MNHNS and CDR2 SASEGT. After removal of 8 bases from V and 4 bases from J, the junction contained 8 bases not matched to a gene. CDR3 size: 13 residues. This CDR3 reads CASEIRDRYEQYF. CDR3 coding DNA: TGTGCCAGCGAAATCCGGGACAGATACGAGCAGTACTTC.

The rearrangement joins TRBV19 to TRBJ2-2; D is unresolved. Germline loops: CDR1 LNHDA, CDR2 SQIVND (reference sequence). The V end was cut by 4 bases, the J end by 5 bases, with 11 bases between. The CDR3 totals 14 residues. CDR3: CASSKRLGTGELFF. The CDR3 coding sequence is TGTGCCAGTAGTAAGCGTCTCGGGACCGGGGAGCTGTTTTTT.

The CDR3 bases are TGTGCCAGCAGTGGGACAGGCCATGGGTACGAGCAGTACTTC. This translates into CASSGTGHGYEQYF. The chain employs TRBV6-5 and TRBJ2-7; 8 bases align to TRBD1. The CDR3 is 14 residues long. The J segment lost 4 bases and the V segment lost 5 bases, leaving 7 bases of the junction unmatched. CDR1 is MNHEY and CDR2 is SVGAGI in the germline V gene.

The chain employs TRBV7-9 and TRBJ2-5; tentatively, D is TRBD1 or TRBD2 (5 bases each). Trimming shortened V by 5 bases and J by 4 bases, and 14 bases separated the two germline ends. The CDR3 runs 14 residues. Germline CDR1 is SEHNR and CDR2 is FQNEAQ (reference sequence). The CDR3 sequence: CASSPVWDRETQYF. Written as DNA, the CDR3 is TGTGCCAGCAGCCCGGTCTGGGACCGAGAGACCCAGTACTTC.